The source of this T cell receptor (beta chain) is a study of blood T cell repertoires in COVID-19. Between the trimmed V and J ends, which lost 1 base and 6 bases, there was a span of 5 bases. The germline V gene encodes CDR1 LGHNT and CDR2 FRNRAP. The CDR3 is 12 residues long. Authors' data handling: Scientists estimated how many nucleated cells there were by amplifying reference gene primers. Clones were sequenced by immunoSEQ multiplex PCR, and TCRdb holds only the in-frame ones, with some missing. The V and J calls and clone size come from that table; D and trimming were worked out from the DNA. The sample contains about 300,000 clones, just over 85% of which appear only once. Study members were between about 18 and 100 years old and lived in 20 to 25 US regions. Researchers sorted participants into cohorts using their self-reported clinical history. Cohort 3 recovered donors had two negative PCRs, clearance, or symptom resolution.

The sequenced sample was PBMCs or T cells enriched from blood (not recorded which). This clonotype was sampled from a man aged 25 to 40 who had recovered from COVID-19. This chain joins TRBV12-5 and TRBJ2-3; D not certain. DNA of the CDR3: TGTGCTAGTGGTTTGGCAGCGGATACGCAGTATTTT. This codes for CASGLAADTQYF.